Listed here are 18 T cell receptor beta chains from one sample, sequenced in a study of low-dose radiotherapy and immunotherapy resistance in tumors. TRAV- and TRBV-specific primers primed first-strand cDNA, covering alpha and beta chains. With a V-primer adapter and a constant-region primer, TCRs were amplified for roughly 21 PCR cycles. One entry per CDR3 protein results from TCRdb running MiXCR on the reads. The sample lists tens of thousands of distinct CDR3 sequences, roughly a sixth seen once, with over 2.5% in the top ten. This sample's time point: before trial treatment. Source: PBMCs, taken before treatment. The receptors come from a male donor with prostate cancer.

This clonotype was found many times. The J gene is TRBJ2-5, the V gene TRBV5-1; TRBD2 aligns across 15 bases. Per the germline V gene, CDR1 is SGHRS and CDR2 is YFSETQ. This CDR3 has 16 residues. J was trimmed by 4 bases and V by 0 bases; bases with no gene match: 1. The CDR3 protein is CASSLVGLAGGETQYF. The CDR3 region has the DNA TGCGCCAGCAGCTTGGTGGGACTAGCGGGAGGAGAGACCCAGTACTTC.

This clonotype was counted many times. The chain has TRBV7-9 and TRBJ1-2; D remains ambiguous. With 5 bases removed from V and 4 bases from J, the gap between germline ends came to 14 bases. In germline, CDR1 is SEHNR, CDR2 FQNEAQ (reference sequence). The CDR3 covers 14 residues. In DNA form, the CDR3 reads TGTGCCAGCAGCCCGGCGCACAGCCCCTATGGCTACACCTTC. It encodes CASSPAHSPYGYTF.

This clonotype was found many times. The J gene is TRBJ1-5, the V gene TRBV4-2; 9 positions agree with TRBD1. The trim removed 3 bases at V and 4 bases at J, leaving 7 bases unmatched. Germline-derived CDR1 and CDR2 are LGHNA and YNFKEQ. The CDR3 loop spans 16 amino acids. CDR3 loop: CASSQIYRGLNQPQHF. The CDR3 DNA sequence: TGTGCCAGCAGCCAGATCTACAGGGGGCTGAATCAGCCCCAGCATTTT.

Many counts were recorded for this clonotype. This chain connects TRBV4-2 to TRBJ1-2, with TRBD1 matching 9 bases. This CDR3 is 18 amino acids long. Germline V gene lookup returns CDR1 LGHNA and CDR2 YNFKEQ. With 1 base clipped from V and 6 bases from J, the junction kept 15 bases outside the gene matches. The CDR3 region is CASSQGRPNWDRVHGYTF. As DNA, the CDR3 is TGTGCCAGCAGCCAAGGAAGGCCCAACTGGGACAGGGTCCATGGCTACACCTTC.

V is TRBV10-3 and J is TRBJ2-7; 8 bases are a match to TRBD1. CDR1 ENHRY and CDR2 SYGVKD come from the germline V gene. The V gene end was trimmed by 11 bases and the J gene end by 4 bases; junction bases not matched to a gene: 13. The CDR3 loop spans 14 amino acids. The CDR3 sequence is CAPFSGDRIYEQYF. As DNA, the CDR3 is TGTGCCCCATTCTCGGGGGACAGGATTTACGAGCAGTACTTC.

This chain uses TRBV30 with TRBJ1-2; the D is unclear. V was cut by 3 bases and J by 4 bases, with 9 bases left in between. The CDR3 extends over 12 amino acids. Germline-derived CDR1 and CDR2 are GTSNPN and SVGIG (reference sequence). CDR3 nucleotides: TGTGCCTGGAGGGTGGCACCCTATGGCTACACCTTC. This codes for CAWRVAPYGYTF.

This clonotype was observed at least ten times. This chain links TRBV7-6 with TRBJ2-7; either TRBD1 or TRBD2 may fit D (5 bases each). The CDR3 extends over 14 amino acids. Deletions cut 0 bases from V and 6 bases from J, with 12 bases between. Germline-derived CDR1 and CDR2 are SGHVS and FNYEAQ. The chain's CDR3 is CASSLAVSGGEQYF. The CDR3, as DNA: TGTGCCAGCAGCTTAGCTGTCTCTGGGGGCGAGCAGTACTTC.

This clonotype was seen ten or more times. J is TRBJ2-7 and V is TRBV5-1, with D uncertain. V was cut by 0 bases and J by 2 bases, with 6 bases left in between. Looked up from germline, CDR1 is SGHRS and CDR2 is YFSETQ. The CDR3 runs 13 residues. The CDR3 is CASSLVHPYEQYF. For the CDR3, the DNA is TGCGCCAGCAGCTTGGTCCACCCCTACGAGCAGTACTTC.

The sample holds many counts of this clonotype. The rearrangement uses TRBV25-1 and TRBJ1-2; D unresolved. Deletions cut 5 bases from V and 2 bases from J, with 3 bases between. The CDR3 extends over 11 amino acids. The germline gives CDR1 MGHDK, CDR2 SYGVNS. Here the CDR3 reads CASSHNYGYTF. The DNA for the CDR3 is TGTGCCAGCAGTCACAACTATGGCTACACCTTC.

This clonotype has only a few counts. The V and J genes are TRBV6-1 and TRBJ2-5, with D tentatively TRBD1 or TRBD2 (5 bases each). There are 16 residues in the CDR3. CDR1 and CDR2 from the germline V gene are MNHNS and SASEGT. V gave up 0 bases and J gave up 3 bases, with 14 bases separating them. CDR3 in amino acids: CASSEAAPGTKETQYF. The DNA for the CDR3 is TGTGCCAGCAGTGAAGCGGCCCCGGGGACGAAAGAGACCCAGTACTTC.

This clonotype occurred many times. V and J are TRBV5-1 and TRBJ2-1, with 10 bases fitting TRBD2. In germline, CDR1 is SGHRS, CDR2 YFSETQ. With 0 bases clipped from V and 2 bases from J, the junction kept 11 bases outside the gene matches. The CDR3 covers 19 residues. The CDR3 sequence: CASSLGGSGGPPAYNEQFF. The CDR3 nucleotides are TGCGCCAGCAGCTTGGGAGGTAGCGGGGGGCCCCCAGCCTACAATGAGCAGTTCTTC.

As to this clonotype: A single base separates this from a much larger clone, so it may be a read error. This rearrangement joins TRBV30 to TRBJ1-2, with TRBD1 as a possible D gene (5 bases). This CDR3 is 13 amino acids long. From germline, CDR1 is GTSNPN and CDR2 SVGIG (reference sequence). The CDR3 is CVWEGGAAYGYTF. DNA of the CDR3: TGTGTCTGGGAGGGTGGGGCAGCCTATGGCTACACCTTC.

A word on this clonotype: A read error likely explains this, since a far larger clone differs by one base. This rearrangement joins TRBV5-5 to TRBJ2-7; D call uncertain. V was trimmed by 3 bases and J by 7 bases, leaving 8 bases between them. The CDR3 has 11 residues. In germline, CDR1 is SGHKS, CDR2 YYEKEE (reference sequence). The CDR3 DNA sequence: TGTGCCAGCAGCTCAGTATTTGAGCAGTACTTC. This codes for CASSSVFEQYF.

This clonotype was observed at least ten times. The chain uses TRBV27 and TRBJ2-3; D is ambiguous. Trimming removed 3 bases from V and 2 bases from J, with 9 bases in between. This CDR3 spans 14 amino acids. Germline lookup yields CDR1 MNHEY and CDR2 SMNVEV (reference sequence). Here the CDR3 DNA reads TGTGCCAGCAGTTTGAAGGTCCCCACAGATACGCAGTATTTT. Amino acid sequence: CASSLKVPTDTQYF.

This clonotype was detected only a few times. This chain uses TRBV9 with TRBJ2-7; the D gene is possibly TRBD2 (5 bases). The CDR3 consists of 14 residues. CDR1 and CDR2 (germline): SGDLS, YYNGEE. Trimming pared 3 bases from V and 2 bases from J, leaving 12 bases between. The DNA of the CDR3 is TGTGCCAGCAGCGCGGACGTTAGCGCCTACGAGCAGTACTTC. The encoded protein is CASSADVSAYEQYF. Full variable domain (outside the CDR3, taken from reference TRBV9 and TRBJ2-7): DSGVTQTPKHLITATGQRVTLRCSPRSGDLSVYWYQQSLDQGLQFLIQYYNGEERAKGNILERFSAQQFPDLHSELNLSSLELGDSALYFCASSADVSAYEQYFGPGTRLTVT.

This clonotype appeared a few times. The V and J genes are TRBV12-3 or TRBV12-4 and TRBJ1-2; 7 nucleotides line up with TRBD1. This CDR3 is 14 amino acids long. V shed 5 bases, J shed 8 bases, and the junction held 11 bases outside the gene matches. CDR3 sequence: CASSLRGRKGGYTF. CDR3 bases: TGTGCCAGCAGTCTGAGGGGGCGGAAAGGCGGCTACACCTTC.

The table lists this clonotype with many counts. The CDR3 DNA sequence: TGTGCCAGCAGCCCCCGGCACAGGGAGCAGTTCTTC. Translation: CASSPRHREQFF. J is TRBJ2-1 and V is TRBV7-2; a weak D match, TRBD1 (5 bases). Trimming removed 5 bases from V and 10 bases from J, with 12 bases in between. This CDR3 contains 12 residues. Per the germline V gene, CDR1 is SGHTA and CDR2 is FQGNSA.

This clonotype showed up many times. The chain recombines TRBV3-1 with TRBJ2-7; maybe TRBD2 (5 bases). The germline V gene has CDR1 LGHDT and CDR2 YNNKEL (reference sequence). V gave up 4 bases and J gave up 6 bases, with 19 bases separating them. The CDR3 contains 15 residues. The CDR3 bases are TGTGCCAGCAGCCGAAGACCTAGCTCCTCTGGCGAGCAGTACTTC. Its translation: CASSRRPSSSGEQYF.